Each of the 18 T cell receptor beta chains below was sequenced from the same sample in a study of OX40 agonist ivuxolimab in advanced cancers. Measured with immunoSEQ multiplex PCR; TCRdb has only the in-frame clones, and not every one. Counted here are 55,000 to 65,000 clones, approximately 90% occurring once; the ten biggest clones make up around 0.4%. Source: CD4+ or CD8+ T cells sorted from blood, taken in a trial of the OX40 agonist ivuxolimab. These receptors all come from an adult with an advanced solid tumor such as melanoma, head and neck, liver or kidney cancer.

This chain's CDR3 is CASSLGSQLSNQPQHF. The CDR3 DNA follows: TGTGCCAGCAGCTTGGGATCCCAACTTAGCAATCAGCCCCAGCATTTT. This chain connects TRBV7-9 to TRBJ1-5; D is unclear. The germline V gene has CDR1 SEHNR and CDR2 FQNEAQ (reference sequence). Trimming stripped 3 bases from V and 0 bases from J, with 12 bases between. The CDR3 has 16 residues.

The chain uses TRBV2 and TRBJ2-1; D is possibly TRBD2 (6 bases). Germline assignment: CDR1 SNHLY and CDR2 FYNNEI. The ends were cut back, 7 bases at V and 3 bases at J, with 16 bases in the middle. This CDR3 is 15 amino acids long. The CDR3 nucleotides read TGTGCCAGCATTGAGGCGCGACTAGGCTACAATGAGCAGTTCTTC. Its translation is CASIEARLGYNEQFF.

The chain carries TRBV2 and TRBJ1-5, with D perhaps matching TRBD1 (5 bases). V was pared by 7 bases and J by 1 base, with 17 bases between. Germline V gene data show CDR1 as SNHLY and CDR2 as FYNNEI. CDR3 length equals 16 residues. CDR3 bases: TGTGCCAGCACCCTAGGGCGGGGGTACAGCAATCAGCCCCAGCATTTT. Translation gives CASTLGRGYSNQPQHF.

This rearrangement joins TRBV10-3 to TRBJ2-1; no clear D gene. With 10 bases removed from V and 5 bases from J, the gap between germline ends came to 21 bases. CDR1 ENHRY and CDR2 SYGVKD come from the germline V gene. This CDR3 spans 15 amino acids. CDR3 bases: TGTGCCACCTTGAAGGACCGAGGTGGTAACAATGAGCAGTTCTTC. It is translated as CATLKDRGGNNEQFF.

The CDR3 sequence: CASWGVGQGSYEQYF. The DNA of the CDR3 is TGTGCCAGCTGGGGGGTAGGACAGGGATCTTACGAGCAGTACTTC. The rearrangement uses TRBV6-1 and TRBJ2-7; TRBD1 matches at 8 bases. Germline V gives CDR1 MNHNS, CDR2 SASEGT. CDR3 size: 15 residues. V lost 8 bases to trimming and J lost 4 bases; unmatched junction nucleotides: 13.

The gene calls are TRBV2 and TRBJ1-2, with D maybe TRBD1 (5 bases). V was shortened by 2 bases and J by 8 bases, with 15 bases between the two germline ends. The CDR3 is 14 residues long. In germline, CDR1 is SNHLY, CDR2 FYNNEI. CDR3 nucleotide sequence: TGTGCCAGCAGTGAAATGTTAAGGGGCAGAGGCTACACCTTC. Translating gives CASSEMLRGRGYTF.

The chain has TRBV7-2 and TRBJ2-7; D call uncertain. Trimming pared 6 bases from V and 3 bases from J, leaving 9 bases between. This CDR3 is built from 12 residues. CDR1 is SGHTA and CDR2 is FQGNSA in the germline V gene. The CDR3 loop reads CASSPSGYEQYF. The CDR3 region has the DNA TGTGCCAGCAGTCCTTCAGGCTACGAGCAGTACTTC.

J is TRBJ1-2 and V is TRBV9, with D unclear. The V end was cut by 2 bases, the J end by 4 bases, with 9 bases between. This CDR3 is built from 13 residues. Germline assignment: CDR1 SGDLS and CDR2 YYNGEE. The CDR3 DNA reads as TGTGCCAGCAGCGTTGCGGGTGCCTATGGCTACACCTTC. Protein sequence: CASSVAGAYGYTF.

The J gene is TRBJ2-2, the V gene TRBV28; the D gene is possibly TRBD2 (6 bases). Germline V lookup: CDR1 MDHEN, CDR2 SYDVKM. The ends were cut back, 3 bases at V and 7 bases at J, with 12 bases in the middle. The CDR3 has 14 amino acids. CDR3 sequence: CASSFRGKGGELFF. The CDR3 DNA reads TGTGCCAGCAGTTTTCGGGGGAAGGGCGGGGAGCTGTTTTTT.

The chain links TRBV7-9 to TRBJ1-1; D remains ambiguous. The CDR3 has 13 residues. V lost 5 bases to trimming and J lost 5 bases, with 12 bases between them. CDR1 is SEHNR, CDR2 FQNEAQ, per germline (reference sequence). The CDR3 bases are TGTGCCAGCAGCAGTCATGGGCAGACTGAAGCTTTCTTT. Its translation is CASSSHGQTEAFF.

The chain carries TRBV5-4 and TRBJ2-5; no firm D call. Germline assignment: CDR1 SGHNT and CDR2 YYREEE (reference sequence). V was cut by 1 base and J by 3 bases, with 7 bases left in between. The CDR3 runs to 13 residues. The CDR3 DNA follows: TGTGCCAGCAGCTTGCCAGGAGAAGAGACCCAGTACTTC. It is translated as CASSLPGEETQYF.

V gene TRBV5-1 combines with J gene TRBJ2-7; 9 positions match TRBD1. Germline loops: CDR1 SGHRS, CDR2 YFSETQ. CDR3 length: 15 amino acids. The trim removed 3 bases at V and 5 bases at J, leaving 9 bases unmatched. The CDR3 is CASSSMGQGGHEQYF. DNA for the CDR3: TGCGCCAGCAGCTCAATGGGACAGGGCGGCCACGAGCAGTACTTC. The variable domain in full, completed from reference TRBV5-1 and TRBJ2-7, reads KAGVTQTPRYLIKTRGQQVTLSCSPISGHRSVSWYQQTPGQGLQFLFEYFSETQRNKGNFPGRFSGRQFSNSRSEMNVSTLELGDSALYLCASSSMGQGGHEQYFGPGTRLTVT.

J is TRBJ1-4 and V is TRBV28, with D perhaps TRBD1 (5 bases). Germline V gene data show CDR1 as MDHEN and CDR2 as SYDVKM. The CDR3 is 13 amino acids. V shed 2 bases and J shed 8 bases, with 9 bases lying between them. CDR3 coding DNA: TGTGCCAGCAGTTTACAGGGCGGCGAAAAACTGTTTTTT. Residues: CASSLQGGEKLFF.

This chain links TRBV12-2 with TRBJ1-1. TRBV12-2 is deemed a pseudogene. The CDR3 is made up of 16 amino acids. As DNA, the CDR3 is TGTGCAAGTCGCTTAGCGCTGAGAGGGGGAGGACCTGAAGCTTTCTTT. It encodes CASRLALRGGGPEAFF.

V and J are TRBV7-9 and TRBJ1-5; no firm D call. The CDR3 extends over 14 amino acids. Trimming took 1 base from V and 4 from J, leaving 8 bases between them. Germline assignment: CDR1 SEHNR and CDR2 FQNEAQ (reference sequence). CDR3 region: CASSLDSWNQPQHF. In DNA, the CDR3 is TGTGCCAGCAGCTTAGATTCTTGGAATCAGCCCCAGCATTTT.

This clone has a handful of counts. The J gene is TRBJ2-2, the V gene TRBV4-3; D gene unclear. The CDR3 totals 15 residues. With 0 bases removed from V and 3 bases from J, the gap between germline ends came to 8 bases. Germline V gives CDR1 LGHNA, CDR2 YSLEER. The CDR3 bases are TGCGCCAGCAGCCAAGACGCTCCATACACCGGGGAGCTGTTTTTT. Its protein is CASSQDAPYTGELFF.

The gene calls are TRBV4-3 and TRBJ2-2; D possibly corresponds to TRBD1 (5 bases). Trimming removed 0 bases at V and 1 base at J, with 12 bases between. From germline, CDR1 is LGHNA and CDR2 YSLEER. CDR3 length: 17 residues. The CDR3 sequence: CASSQEGALGNTGELFF. CDR3 DNA: TGCGCCAGCAGCCAAGAAGGGGCGTTGGGGAACACCGGGGAGCTGTTTTTT.

The gene calls are TRBV5-1 and TRBJ1-5; 12 positions match TRBD1. CDR1 is SGHRS and CDR2 is YFSETQ in the germline V gene. The V gene end was trimmed by 4 bases and the J gene end by 11 bases; junction bases not matched to a gene: 13. CDR3 length: 16 residues. The CDR3 loop is CASSPGDRGLVQAQHF. The CDR3, as DNA: TGCGCCAGCAGCCCCGGGGACAGGGGGCTCGTCCAAGCCCAGCATTTT.